This T cell receptor (beta chain) was found in a study of blood T cell repertoires in COVID-19. Whole-study context: The study drew acute and convalescent COVID-19 samples from the United States, Italy and Spain.

As handled by the study authors: Cell counts per sample came from amplifying reference gene primers. The method was immunoSEQ multiplex PCR; TCRdb's version includes in-frame clones alone and lacks a portion of them. Clone size and V and J calls were adopted from that table, with D and trimming inferred from the DNA. The repertoire holds around 150,000 clones, with roughly four fifths as singletons. With 8 bases clipped from V and 0 bases from J, the junction kept 9 bases outside the gene matches. Germline CDR1 reads GTSNPN; CDR2 reads SVGIG (reference sequence). This CDR3 is built from 14 residues. The clonotype comes from a woman between 50 and 59 years old with active or convalescent COVID-19. Sequencing was done on a sample of peripheral blood. This chain links TRBV30 with TRBJ1-1; 7 nucleotides align to TRBD1. The CDR3 DNA follows: TGTGCCGTTAATAGGGGACAGTTGAACACTGAAGCTTTCTTT. Residues: CAVNRGQLNTEAFF.